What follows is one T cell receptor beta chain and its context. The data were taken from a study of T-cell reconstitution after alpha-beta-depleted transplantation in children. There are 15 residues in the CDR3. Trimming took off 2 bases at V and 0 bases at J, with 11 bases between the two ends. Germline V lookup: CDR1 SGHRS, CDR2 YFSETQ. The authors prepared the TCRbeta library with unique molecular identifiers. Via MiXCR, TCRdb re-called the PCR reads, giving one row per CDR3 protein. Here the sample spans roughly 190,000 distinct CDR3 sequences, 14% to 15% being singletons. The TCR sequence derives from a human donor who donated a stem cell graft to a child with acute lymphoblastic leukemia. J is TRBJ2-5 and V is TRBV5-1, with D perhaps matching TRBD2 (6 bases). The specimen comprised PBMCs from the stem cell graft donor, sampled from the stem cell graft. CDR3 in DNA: TGCGCCAGCAGCTTACGCGGAGGGAACCAAGAGACCCAGTACTTC. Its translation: CASSLRGGNQETQYF.